This T cell receptor beta chain derives from a study of blood T cell repertoires in COVID-19. In the study overall: COVID-19 samples from acute and convalescent phases originated in the United States, Italy and Spain. Nucleic acid was either cDNA or gDNA, and it came from T cells, B-cell-depleted T cells, or PBMCs.

Authors' methods: The assay estimated nucleated cells by amplifying reference gene primers. TCRdb's table, derived via immunoSEQ multiplex PCR, lists solely in-frame clones and lacks some. Clone size and the V and J calls come from that table; the DNA yielded D and trimming. The table records approximately 150,000 clones, approximately 80% of them present only once. The CDR3 contains 12 residues. V was shortened by 4 bases and J by 4 bases, with 8 bases between the two germline ends. Per germline, CDR1 SQVTM and CDR2 ANQGSEA. The sequence was collected from a woman aged 45-65 years with acute or convalescent COVID-19. Sequencing input: peripheral blood. This chain uses TRBV29-1 with TRBJ2-1, with D possibly matching TRBD1 (6 bases). The CDR3 coding sequence is TGCAGCGTTGTAGGGACATACAATGAGCAGTTCTTC. Amino acids: CSVVGTYNEQFF.